This T cell receptor (beta chain) was sequenced in a study of T cells after yellow fever vaccination. This clonotype has more than one count but fewer than ten. No antigen is known for it. The CDR3 totals 18 residues. CDR1 and CDR2 from the germline V gene are SGHRS and YFSETQ. V shed 0 bases and J 2 bases; nucleotides not matched to a gene: 11. Overall study results and limits: Detected again after the booster were most primary-vaccination clones, at nearly 97% CD4 and 80% to 90% CD8. Faster peaking, at day 5 versus 15, marked a secondary response that was weaker.

Using its own MiXCR run on the 5' RACE reads, TCRdb lists one record per CDR3 protein. The sample yields about 99,000 distinct CDR3 sequences, less than 6% seen once. The chain links TRBV5-1 to TRBJ1-1, with TRBD1 matching over 9 bases. The material sequenced was CD8+ T cells sorted from PBMCs, taken 10 days after the yellow fever booster vaccination. This receptor was taken from a man between 18 and 35 years old who received the YFV17D yellow fever vaccine. The CDR3 sequence is CASSLGAGTGRFNTEAFF. The CDR3 nucleotides are TGCGCCAGCAGCTTGGGTGCCGGGACAGGGAGATTTAACACTGAAGCTTTCTTT.